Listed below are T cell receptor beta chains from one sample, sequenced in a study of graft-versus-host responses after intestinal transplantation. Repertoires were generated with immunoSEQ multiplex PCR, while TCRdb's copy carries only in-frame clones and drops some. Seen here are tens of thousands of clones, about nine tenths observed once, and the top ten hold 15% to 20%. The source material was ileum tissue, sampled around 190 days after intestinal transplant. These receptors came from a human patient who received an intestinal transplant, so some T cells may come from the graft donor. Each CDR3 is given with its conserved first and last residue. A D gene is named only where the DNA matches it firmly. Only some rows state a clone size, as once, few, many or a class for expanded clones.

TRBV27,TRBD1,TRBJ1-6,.,CASSGTGWDSPLHF,TGTGCCAGCAGTGGGACAGGGTGGGATTCACCCCTCCACTTT
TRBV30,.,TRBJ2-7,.,CAWSVSTYEQYF,TGTGCCTGGAGCGTGTCAACCTACGAGCAGTACTTC
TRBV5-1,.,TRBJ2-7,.,CASSYNSYEQYF,TGCGCCAGCAGTTACAACTCCTACGAGCAGTACTTC
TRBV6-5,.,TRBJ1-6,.,CASSYEEGGASPLHF,TGTGCCAGCAGTTACGAGGAGGGTGGTGCTTCACCCCTCCACTTT
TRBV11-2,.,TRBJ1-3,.,CASSLLGSGRQSGNTIYF,TGTGCCAGCAGCTTATTGGGCTCGGGGAGGCAGAGTGGAAACACCATATATTTT
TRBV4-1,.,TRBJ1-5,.,CASSQEGGLSNQPQHF,TGCGCCAGCAGCCAAGAGGGGGGCCTTAGCAATCAGCCCCAGCATTTT
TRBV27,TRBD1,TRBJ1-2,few,CASSQHRDRIYGYTF,TGTGCCAGCAGCCAACACCGGGACAGGATCTATGGCTACACCTTC
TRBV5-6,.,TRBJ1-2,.,CASSLAREGYTF,TGTGCCAGCAGCTTGGCGAGGGAGGGCTACACCTTC
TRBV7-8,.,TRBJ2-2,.,CASSPGVTGELFF,TGTGCCAGCAGCCCTGGAGTCACCGGGGAGCTGTTTTTT
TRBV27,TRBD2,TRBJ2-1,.,CASSTTGTSGRKGFF,TGTGCCAGCAGTACTACCGGGACTAGCGGGAGGAAAGGGTTCTTC
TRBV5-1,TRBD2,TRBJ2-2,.,CASRLAGERTGELFF,TGCGCCAGCAGACTAGCGGGAGAGCGAACCGGGGAGCTGTTTTTT
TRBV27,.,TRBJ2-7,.,CASSLRQDAREQYF,TGTGCCAGCAGTCTCAGACAGGACGCCCGCGAGCAGTACTTC
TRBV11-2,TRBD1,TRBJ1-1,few,CASSFRQGYTEAFF,TGTGCCAGCAGCTTTCGACAGGGGTACACTGAAGCTTTCTTT
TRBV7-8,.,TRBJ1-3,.,CASSPSVQGVENGNTIYF,TGTGCCAGCAGCCCCTCGGTGCAGGGAGTGGAGAATGGAAACACCATATATTTT
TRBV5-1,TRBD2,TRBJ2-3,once,CASSPWTSGVPTDTQYF,TGCGCCAGCAGCCCCTGGACTAGCGGGGTCCCCACAGATACGCAGTATTTT
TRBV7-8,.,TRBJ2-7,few,CASSLGSRSYEQYF,TGTGCCAGCAGCTTAGGATCGAGATCCTACGAGCAGTACTTC